This passage covers 27 T cell receptor beta chains from one sample sequenced in a study of blood T cell repertoires in COVID-19. Clones were read by immunoSEQ multiplex PCR, and TCRdb kept only the in-frame ones, dropping some. The table shows more than 85,000 clones, with around 80% occurring only once. Sequenced: peripheral blood. Source of these receptors: a woman over 75 with active or convalescent COVID-19.

This clone was observed many times. The chain couples TRBV15 to TRBJ1-5, with 7 bases lining up with TRBD1. The length of the CDR3 is 16 residues. The V segment lost 3 bases and the J segment 4 bases; nucleotides outside the gene matches: 9. Germline CDR1 and CDR2: LNHNV and YYDKDF (reference sequence). As DNA, the CDR3 is TGTGCCACCAGCAGGACCAACAGGGGACGGAATCAGCCCCAGCATTTT. It yields the protein CATSRTNRGRNQPQHF.

V and J are TRBV19 and TRBJ1-1, with a weak D call TRBD1 (6 bases). This CDR3 spans 15 amino acids. V was pared by 4 bases and J by 7 bases, with 19 bases between. CDR1 and CDR2 (germline): LNHDA, SQIVND (reference sequence). CDR3 amino acids: CASSTRAGVRGEAFF. CDR3 coding DNA: TGTGCCAGTAGTACCCGGGCAGGGGTAAGAGGTGAAGCTTTCTTT.

This clone was observed once. The chain uses TRBV28 and TRBJ2-3; 9 nucleotides match TRBD1. Trimming cost V 3 bases and J 8 bases; bases outside gene matches: 12. Germline loops: CDR1 MDHEN, CDR2 SYDVKM. The CDR3 has 16 amino acids. Here the CDR3 DNA reads TGTGCCAGCAGTTTTAACAGGGGGCTCCAGGAAGCTACGCAGTATTTT. It codes for CASSFNRGLQEATQYF. The full variable domain, rest sourced from reference TRBV28 and TRBJ2-3, is DVKVTQSSRYLVKRTGEKVFLECVQDMDHENMFWYRQDPGLGLRLIYFSYDVKMKEKGDIPEGYSVSREKKERFSLILESASTNQTSMYLCASSFNRGLQEATQYFGPGTRLTVL.

The V gene is TRBV28, the J gene TRBJ2-2; possibly TRBD2 for D (5 bases). Germline V gene data show CDR1 as MDHEN and CDR2 as SYDVKM. This CDR3 contains 15 residues. Trimming stripped 7 bases from V and 1 base from J, with 13 bases between. CDR3 nucleotides: TGTGCCAGCATACCCGGGGAGTTGAACACCGGGGAGCTGTTTTTT. Translating it yields CASIPGELNTGELFF.

The chain links TRBV28 to TRBJ2-1, with 8 bases that match TRBD2. J gave up 3 bases and V 7 bases, and 5 bases lay outside the gene matches. Germline assignment: CDR1 MDHEN and CDR2 SYDVKM. The CDR3 consists of 14 residues. Written as DNA, the CDR3 is TGTGCCAGCACCTGGACTAGCAGCTACAATGAGCAGTTCTTC. It encodes CASTWTSSYNEQFF.

The V call is TRBV4-1, the J call TRBJ1-6, with D perhaps matching TRBD1 (5 bases). This CDR3 is built from 14 residues. Trimming shortened V by 2 bases and J by 7 bases, and 9 bases separated the two germline ends. The germline gives CDR1 MGHRA, CDR2 YSYEKL. Here the CDR3 DNA reads TGCGCCAGCAGCCAAAACAGGATAAATTCACCCCTCCACTTT. It specifies CASSQNRINSPLHF.

This chain joins TRBV29-1 and TRBJ2-1; a possible D gene is TRBD2 (5 bases). Germline lookup yields CDR1 SQVTM and CDR2 ANQGSEA. The CDR3 contains 17 residues. V was trimmed by 2 bases and J by 2 bases, leaving 19 bases between them. The chain's CDR3 is CSVERYGGLTPYNEQFF. In DNA form, the CDR3 reads TGCAGCGTTGAAAGGTATGGCGGGCTAACGCCCTACAATGAGCAGTTCTTC.

This chain uses TRBV2 with TRBJ2-1, with TRBD2 matching over 12 bases. Per the germline V gene, CDR1 is SNHLY and CDR2 is FYNNEI. The V gene end was trimmed by 8 bases and the J gene end by 8 bases; junction bases not matched to a gene: 10. The CDR3 spans 15 residues. The CDR3 region is CASHKGASGRDEQFF. CDR3 coding DNA: TGTGCCAGCCATAAAGGGGCTAGCGGGAGGGATGAGCAGTTCTTC.

The chain uses TRBV6-6 and TRBJ1-2, with 9 positions matching TRBD1. The V and J ends lost 0 bases and 6 bases, in that order; junction bases with no gene match: 5. The CDR3 consists of 15 residues. CDR1 is MNHNY, CDR2 SVGAGI, per germline (reference sequence). Here the CDR3 DNA reads TGTGCCAGCAGTTACTCGACAGGGGGGTCAAATGGCTACACCTTC. Translating it yields CASSYSTGGSNGYTF.

The chain carries TRBV24-1 and TRBJ2-2, with a tentative D call TRBD2 (6 bases). The germline gives CDR1 KGHDR, CDR2 SFDVKD. The CDR3 runs 18 residues. V shed 5 bases and J shed 6 bases, with 24 bases lying between them. The CDR3 here is CATSGGLGEAPTPGELFF. CDR3 nucleotides: TGTGCCACCAGTGGGGGATTAGGGGAGGCCCCCACGCCCGGGGAGCTGTTTTTT.

The V gene is TRBV11-2, the J gene TRBJ2-1; TRBD2 aligns across 16 bases. This CDR3 contains 18 residues. The trim removed 5 bases at V and 4 bases at J, leaving 8 bases unmatched. Germline loops: CDR1 SGHAT, CDR2 FQNNGV. The CDR3 spells CASSQGLAGGPRYNEQFF. The CDR3 DNA reads as TGTGCCAGCAGCCAGGGACTAGCGGGAGGGCCTAGATACAATGAGCAGTTCTTC.

V gene TRBV18 combines with J gene TRBJ2-1, with a possible D match to TRBD1 (6 bases). This CDR3 is 15 amino acids long. V lost 3 bases, J lost 7 bases, and 16 bases lay in between. Germline CDR1 reads KGHSH; CDR2 reads LQKENI. The CDR3 loop reads CASSPGQGFGNEQFF. The CDR3 DNA reads as TGTGCCAGCTCACCGGGTCAGGGGTTTGGAAATGAGCAGTTCTTC.

The V gene is TRBV6-1, the J gene TRBJ1-4; D might be TRBD1 (6 bases). Per the germline V gene, CDR1 is MNHNS and CDR2 is SASEGT. The V gene lost 3 bases and the J gene lost 8 bases, with 13 bases spanning the gap. The CDR3 contains 14 residues. The CDR3: CASSDDRPGEKLFF. DNA of the CDR3: TGTGCCAGCAGTGATGACAGGCCGGGGGAAAAACTGTTTTTT.

The rearrangement joins TRBV21-1 to TRBJ2-5; whether TRBD1, the table's D call, matches the DNA was not checked. TRBV21-1 is a known pseudogene. The CDR3 is 15 amino acids. DNA for the CDR3: TGTGCCACCTCCCCCTGTGGACAGGGGGAGGAGACCCAGTACTTC. Encoded protein: CATSPCGQGEETQYF.

The rearrangement uses TRBV5-1 and TRBJ1-1; the D is unclear. Deletions cut 4 bases from V and 5 bases from J, with 18 bases between. This CDR3 spans 15 amino acids. The germline V gene has CDR1 SGHRS and CDR2 YFSETQ. This CDR3 reads CASSPSEAVATEAFF. The CDR3 DNA is TGCGCCAGCAGCCCCTCCGAGGCGGTGGCGACTGAAGCTTTCTTT.

This clone was observed many times. The chain links TRBV9 to TRBJ2-1, with D possibly matching TRBD2 (5 bases). The CDR3 loop spans 15 amino acids. Germline V lookup: CDR1 SGDLS, CDR2 YYNGEE. V was shortened by 3 bases and J by 4 bases, with 14 bases between the two germline ends. The CDR3 DNA is TGTGCCAGCAGCGAGGGTAGCGTCCAATACAATGAGCAGTTCTTC. Residues: CASSEGSVQYNEQFF.

This chain links TRBV14 with TRBJ2-1; D call uncertain. This CDR3 has 14 amino acids. Looked up from germline, CDR1 is SGHDN and CDR2 is FVKESK. Deletions cut 4 bases from V and 8 bases from J, with 15 bases between. CDR3 sequence: CASSPLSARDEQFF. DNA for the CDR3: TGTGCCAGCAGCCCGCTTTCGGCTAGAGATGAGCAGTTCTTC.

The J gene is TRBJ1-2, the V gene TRBV21-1; the table's D call, TRBD1, has no DNA check behind it. TRBV21-1 is a documented pseudogene. The CDR3 covers 14 residues. The DNA of the CDR3 is TGTGCCAGCAGCAAAACAGGGGGCGCGGGTGGCTACACCTTC. The encoded protein is CASSKTGGAGGYTF.

The chain links TRBV15 to TRBJ1-1, with D possibly matching TRBD1 (6 bases). CDR3 length equals 16 residues. The germline V gene has CDR1 LNHNV and CDR2 YYDKDF (reference sequence). Trimming took off 5 bases at V and 1 base at J, with 17 bases between the two ends. CDR3 loop: CATSPRMGAGNTEAFF. The CDR3 DNA follows: TGTGCCACCAGCCCACGTATGGGGGCCGGGAACACTGAAGCTTTCTTT.

The chain is built from TRBV2 and TRBJ2-2, with TRBD2 matching over 8 bases. CDR3 length: 13 residues. V dropped 10 bases and J dropped 7; count of bases not matched to a gene: 8. Germline V gene sequence: CDR1 SNHLY, CDR2 FYNNEI. In DNA, the CDR3 is TGTGCCACCCGACTAGCGACCGACGGGGAGCTGTTTTTT. Translating gives CATRLATDGELFF.

The chain has TRBV5-8 and TRBJ2-1, with D perhaps TRBD1 (6 bases). The CDR3 is made up of 15 amino acids. The V end lost 0 bases, the J end lost 2 bases, and 9 bases lay between the germline ends. CDR1 and CDR2 (germline): SGHTS, YDEGEE. CDR3 sequence reads: CASSLAPGAYNEQFF. The CDR3 DNA sequence: TGTGCCAGCAGCTTGGCTCCAGGGGCCTACAATGAGCAGTTCTTC.

Points on this clone: The sample carries other DNA sequences with the same CDR3. The chain is built from TRBV7-9 and TRBJ1-1, with a weak D call TRBD1 (5 bases). V was trimmed by 2 bases and J by 1 base, leaving 5 bases between them. Germline V gene lookup returns CDR1 SEHNR and CDR2 FQNEAQ (reference sequence). This CDR3 region has 13 residues. The CDR3 spells CASSLQGNTEAFF. DNA of the CDR3: TGTGCCAGCAGCTTACAGGGGAACACTGAAGCTTTCTTT.

The V gene is TRBV10-3, the J gene TRBJ1-2; D ambiguous. The CDR3 spans 13 residues. Germline CDR1 reads ENHRY; CDR2 reads SYGVKD. Trimming took off 2 bases at V and 5 bases at J, with 9 bases between the two ends. CDR3 sequence: CAISEKTGYGYTF. The CDR3 DNA follows: TGTGCCATCAGTGAGAAAACGGGGTATGGCTACACCTTC.

The rearrangement joins TRBV9 to TRBJ1-5; possibly TRBD1 for D (5 bases). The CDR3 spans 14 residues. Germline loops: CDR1 SGDLS, CDR2 YYNGEE. The germline V and J ends were trimmed by 4 bases and 6 bases, with 14 bases remaining between them. The CDR3 protein is CASSKSRVFQPQHF. CDR3 DNA sequence: TGTGCCAGCAGCAAGTCCAGGGTTTTTCAGCCCCAGCATTTT.

The gene calls are TRBV27 and TRBJ2-5; 7 bases align to TRBD2. Trimming cost V 6 bases and J 5 bases; bases outside gene matches: 9. Germline CDR1 reads MNHEY; CDR2 reads SMNVEV (reference sequence). The CDR3 length is 14 residues. The CDR3 DNA reads as TGTGCCAGCAGCACATTAGGCGGGAGCGAGACCCAGTACTTC. Translating gives CASSTLGGSETQYF.

The chain is built from TRBV27 and TRBJ1-5, with 7 bases lining up with TRBD1. The junction had 2 bases not matched to a gene; V was cut back by 6 bases and J by 0 bases. The germline CDR1 and CDR2 sequences are MNHEY and SMNVEV (reference sequence). The CDR3 extends over 14 amino acids. CDR3 coding DNA: TGTGCCAGCAGACAGGGGTATAGCAATCAGCCCCAGCATTTT. It is translated as CASRQGYSNQPQHF.

The chain couples TRBV5-1 to TRBJ2-7; 7 bases are a match to TRBD1. The ends lost 4 bases at V and 3 bases at J; junction bases unmatched: 13. This CDR3 contains 16 residues. Per the germline V gene, CDR1 is SGHRS and CDR2 is YFSETQ. The CDR3 here is CASSRDRNRDSYEQYF. CDR3 DNA sequence: TGCGCCAGCAGCCGCGATCGTAACCGGGACAGCTACGAGCAGTACTTC.